The 8 T cell receptor beta chains given below trace back to one sample, sequenced in a study of cytomegalovirus exposure and HLA in healthy donors. The study ran its PCR with 60 Vbeta and 13 Jbeta primers. Using immunoSEQ multiplex PCR, the repertoire was profiled, and TCRdb retains in-frame clones only, with some absent. The repertoire holds 90,000 to 100,000 clones, around 82% seen once, with around 0.76% in the top ten. Sequencing was done on a sample of PBMCs. The receptors stem from an older woman in good health and CMV-seronegative.

The chain carries TRBV7-9 and TRBJ2-7, with D unresolved. The CDR3 runs 13 residues. The germline gives CDR1 SEHNR, CDR2 FQNEAQ (reference sequence). V dropped 2 bases and J dropped 3 bases, with 8 bases sitting between them. As DNA, the CDR3 is TGTGCCAGCAGCTTACCCGTCCTCTACGAGCAGTACTTC. Amino acids: CASSLPVLYEQYF.

The chain has TRBV2 and TRBJ1-2, with 7 positions matching TRBD1. The V gene's germline CDR1 is SNHLY and CDR2 FYNNEI. Germline trimming cut 9 bases from V and 5 bases from J; bases unmatched to any gene: 9. The CDR3 totals 13 residues. The chain's CDR3 is CASSQGERYGYTF. In DNA, the CDR3 is TGTGCCAGTTCTCAGGGGGAGAGATATGGCTACACCTTC.

V gene TRBV29-1 combines with J gene TRBJ1-1; D not certain. The CDR3 totals 13 residues. Per germline, CDR1 SQVTM and CDR2 ANQGSEA. Trimming shortened V by 1 base and J by 1 base, and 7 bases separated the two germline ends. This CDR3 reads CSVEGLANTEAFF. The CDR3, as DNA: TGCAGCGTTGAAGGACTTGCGAACACTGAAGCTTTCTTT. Based on the CDR3 plus reference TRBV29-1 and TRBJ1-1, the full variable domain is SAVISQKPSRDICQRGTSLTIQCQVDSQVTMMFWYRQQPGQSLTLIATANQGSEATYESGFVIDKFPISRPNLTFSTLTVSNMSPEDSSIYLCSVEGLANTEAFFGQGTRLTVV.

This clone appeared a single time. The chain uses TRBV29-1 and TRBJ2-1; 13 positions match TRBD2. V gave up 0 bases and J gave up 1 base; unmatched junction bases: 3. The germline CDR1 and CDR2 sequences are SQVTM and ANQGSEA. This CDR3 has 17 residues. This CDR3 is CSVEDWTSGGSYNEQFF. The CDR3 DNA sequence: TGCAGCGTTGAAGATTGGACTAGCGGGGGTTCCTACAATGAGCAGTTCTTC.

This chain uses TRBV7-9 with TRBJ2-5, with D tentatively TRBD2 (5 bases). CDR1 is SEHNR and CDR2 is FQNEAQ in the germline V gene (reference sequence). V was shortened by 3 bases and J by 3 bases, with 5 bases between the two germline ends. CDR3 length: 12 residues. CDR3: CASSLREETQYF. CDR3 sequence (DNA): TGTGCCAGCAGCTTGCGGGAAGAGACCCAGTACTTC.

CDR3 protein: CASSYAGGRDTQYF. CDR3 coding DNA: TGTGCCAGCAGTTACGCGGGAGGGAGAGATACGCAGTATTTT. The chain combines TRBV6-6 with TRBJ2-3; 9 bases align to TRBD2. CDR3 size: 14 residues. In germline, CDR1 is MNHNY, CDR2 SVGAGI (reference sequence). V gave up 2 bases and J gave up 5 bases; unmatched junction bases: 2.

The genes are TRBV4-3 and TRBJ2-1; possibly TRBD2 for D (7 bases). V was pared by 0 bases and J by 2 bases, with 14 bases between. This CDR3 region has 17 residues. Germline CDR1 and CDR2: LGHNA and YSLEER. This CDR3 reads CASSQEGSGGPYNEQFF. The DNA for the CDR3 is TGCGCCAGCAGCCAAGAAGGTTCGGGGGGCCCCTACAATGAGCAGTTCTTC.

This chain joins TRBV29-1 and TRBJ2-7; D gene unclear. Germline V gives CDR1 SQVTM, CDR2 ANQGSEA. V lost 4 bases to trimming and J lost 5 bases, with 9 bases between them. The CDR3 sequence is 11 residues long. The CDR3 DNA reads TGCAGCGTTGTATATGGCAACGAGCAGTACTTC. It translates to CSVVYGNEQYF.